Following are 7 T cell receptor beta chains from one sample sequenced in a study of shared clonotypes between healthy human individuals. Clones were sequenced by immunoSEQ multiplex PCR, and TCRdb holds only the in-frame ones, with some missing. The sample yields under 2,500,000 clones, under 97% seen once. Sequenced: naive CD4+ T cells sorted from blood. Subset denoted: CD45RA+ positively selected. Every receptor here comes from a man aged 18 to 30 in good health.

Details on this clone: In the same sample, other DNA sequences code for this CDR3. The chain joins TRBV7-8 to TRBJ1-1; D gene ambiguous. V lost 3 bases and J lost 4, with 3 bases in between. The CDR3 has 11 amino acids. CDR1 is SGHVS and CDR2 is FQNEAQ in the germline V gene. CDR3 bases: TGTGCCAGCAGCTTGAGCACTGAAGCTTTCTTT. Its translation is CASSLSTEAFF.

This clone was recorded only once. Here the CDR3 reads CASSYSTGSSNGYTF. The CDR3 DNA reads TGTGCCAGCAGTTACTCAACCGGGAGCTCAAATGGCTACACCTTC. V is TRBV6-6 and J is TRBJ1-2; D is ambiguous. The germline CDR1 and CDR2 sequences are MNHNY and SVGAGI (reference sequence). Trimming shortened V by 0 bases and J by 6 bases, and 14 bases separated the two germline ends. The CDR3 covers 15 residues.

The gene calls are TRBV30 and TRBJ2-3; a possible D gene is TRBD2 (6 bases). This CDR3 has 15 amino acids. CDR1 is GTSNPN and CDR2 is SVGIG in the germline V gene (reference sequence). V was cut by 1 base and J by 2 bases, with 13 bases left in between. CDR3 in amino acids: CAWSAGTAHTDTQYF. In nucleotides, the CDR3 is TGTGCCTGGAGTGCCGGGACTGCCCACACAGATACGCAGTATTTT.

The chain has TRBV29-1 and TRBJ2-5; unclear D gene. V lost 6 bases to trimming and J lost 4 bases, with 15 bases between them. This CDR3 is built from 13 residues. The germline gives CDR1 SQVTM, CDR2 ANQGSEA. CDR3 bases: TGCAGCGTAGCTAAGAACCCCGCAGAGACCCAGTACTTC. Encoded protein: CSVAKNPAETQYF.

The chain employs TRBV7-2 and TRBJ2-2, with D maybe TRBD2 (6 bases). The CDR3 contains 16 residues. Germline CDR1 is SGHTA and CDR2 is FQGNSA. V was pared by 5 bases and J by 1 base, with 14 bases between. The CDR3 sequence is CASSPGSRGNTGELFF. CDR3 nucleotide sequence: TGTGCCAGCAGCCCCGGGAGTCGGGGGAACACCGGGGAGCTGTTTTTT. Together with reference TRBV7-2 and TRBJ2-2, the CDR3 gives the full variable domain: GAGVSQSPSNKVTEKGKDVELRCDPISGHTALYWYRQSLGQGLEFLIYFQGNSAPDKSGLPSDRFSAERTGGSVSTLTIQRTQQEDSAVYLCASSPGSRGNTGELFFGEGSRLTVL.

The rearrangement uses TRBV6-5 and TRBJ2-5; 9 bases agree with TRBD2. This CDR3 comprises 16 residues. With V trimmed by 0 bases and J by 2 bases, 4 bases remained unmatched. Germline values: CDR1 MNHEY, CDR2 SVGAGI. CDR3 nucleotide sequence: TGTGCCAGCAGTTACTCCCATAGCGGGGGTCAAGAGACCCAGTACTTC. It codes for CASSYSHSGGQETQYF.

The rearrangement links TRBV6-5 to TRBJ1-1; D is unresolved. Germline assignment: CDR1 MNHEY and CDR2 SVGAGI. This CDR3 has 12 amino acids. V lost 6 bases and J lost 7, with 12 bases in between. CDR3 residues: CASRTTSGEAFF. CDR3 in DNA: TGTGCCAGCAGAACCACTTCGGGTGAAGCTTTCTTT.